This T cell receptor (beta chain) emerged from a study of cytomegalovirus exposure and HLA in healthy donors. As for the study in general: In an earlier analysis, approximately 120 million unique TCR beta sequences were found from some 180 million T cells.

Primers for the PCR totalled 60 Vbeta and 13 Jbeta. Libraries were prepared by immunoSEQ multiplex PCR; TCRdb keeps only in-frame clonotypes and omits some of them. The table records around 95,000 clones, around four fifths of them present only once. Study outcomes and limitations: A later analysis showed that HLA-associated TCR beta chains had undergone more clonal expansion than equally common others. Later on, an analysis tied 15,000 to 20,000 TCR beta sequences to HLA alleles at 0.05 false discovery rate. TCR beta sequences reportedly predicted the HLA-A and HLA-B alleles of most subjects accurately.

As to this clone: Antigen: not known.

This receptor was obtained from a female donor in good health and CMV-seropositive. Material for sequencing was PBMCs.

The CDR3 region has the DNA TGTGCCAGCAGTTCCAACCCATCAGGCTACGAGCAGTACTTC. It is translated as CASSSNPSGYEQYF. The V and J genes are TRBV6-5 and TRBJ2-7; D remains ambiguous. The CDR3 extends over 14 amino acids. The V end lost 4 bases, the J end lost 3 bases, and 13 bases lay between the germline ends. CDR1 is MNHEY, CDR2 SVGAGI, per germline.